This TCR beta chain derives from a study of long-term antiretroviral therapy in people with HIV (dated 2022 in TCRdb). For the wider study: The earliest samples were collected approximately a decade before the 2015 WHO recommendation for immediate ART, a period when ART was typically delayed until CD4 counts fell. No cross-contamination during QIAcube processing was seen in test extractions of a monoclonal T-cell line run alongside 25 to 35 polyclonal samples. The cohort contributed over 150 cryopreserved PBMC samples from 30 to 35 adults with confirmed HIV infection, collected serially over a mean of about 6 years (range 1-12). About 35% of the 30 participants with HIV were female. Whether ART initiation and durable HIV suppression were associated with changes in peripheral blood TRB repertoire composition and diversity was tested in a retrospective serial study. What the work shows at the level of the full study, not this receptor alone: No data were available on ART adherence, viral resistance or therapy changes, limiting inferences about post-ART repertoire changes. Because pre-ART samples had limited cell numbers, unsorted PBMC were profiled rather than sorted CD4+ and CD8+ T cells. The repertoire was dominated across all time points by expanded TRB clones identified before ART initiation, although this dominance was seen to fluctuate and to decrease in many PLHIV after ART. Narrower CDR3 length ranges were observed in HIV repertoires than in controls, and an antigen-experienced repertoire with only a slight naive shift after ART was suggested by the network structure. The samples span the years 2004 to 2017, and the ART regimens used at that time may not be as effective as current regimens. ART initiation was associated with a significant increase in TRB diversity, but diversity stayed significantly below transplant donor controls even after long-term ART. Limited PBMC availability meant only the TCR beta chain was sequenced, without alpha chain pairing.

To be included, a participant needed at least one PBMC sample from before ART initiation plus at least two post-ART samples. Treatment was received in the United States of America by all participants with HIV. Before DNA extraction, cryopreserved samples of roughly 1-11 million PBMC were thawed and then washed. At the time of the earliest PBMC sample for each participant with HIV, ages ranged from about 23 to 60 years. PBMC samples were contributed by each participant from 1-4 timepoints before ART initiation and 2-8 timepoints after ART initiation, with a median of 7 samples. For every participant, serial HIV viral load, CD4+ T-cell count, ART history and demographic data were obtained. Using a Qiagen kit on a QIAcube, genomic DNA was extracted from unsorted PBMC, with samples processed in batches of 12. Measured from the cysteine to the phenylalanine, the CDR3 is 15 residues long. The kept DNA is CDR3 alone, 45 bases in frame from the first base. The junction shows trimming of 7 bases on V and 1 base on J, plus 15 bases between the germline ends. Taken from the germline V gene, the CDR1 and CDR2 loops are WSHSY and SAAADI.

This clone was observed a few times. Its antigen remains unidentified. It has no much larger one-base neighbor in the sample; base qualities were not kept. The immunoSEQ hsTCRB v3.0 assay was used at survey level resolution to sequence the TRB variable region. A depth of roughly 35,000-50,000 T-cell genomes per sample was targeted for TRB sequencing. Pooled TRB libraries were sequenced on an Illumina MiSeq with a v3 150-cycle kit. The original methods were these. Repertoire analysis was run in R within a reproducible Nextflow workflow that covered QC, data transformation and analysis. LymphoSeq2, an R package for AIRR-Seq data exploration, was used to implement custom analyses. A few samples yielding fewer than 5000 total TRB sequences were excluded, leaving 150 to 200 analyzed HIV repertoires. Among the 180 to 200 HIV repertoires that were kept, some 60 were collected before ART initiation and more than 120 were collected after ART initiation. Repertoires were downsampled to 5000 TRB nucleotide sequences, and summary statistics were averaged over 100 downsampling iterations. Only TRB sequences with CDR3 regions of at least seven amino acids were retained for analysis. Diversity was assessed using a clonality score derived from Shannon entropy and using the Gini coefficient. In repertoire networks, the top 5000 CDR3 amino acid sequences were linked whenever an edit distance of one separated two sequences. GLIPH2 predicted antigen specificity groups and MHC restriction for TRB CDR3 amino acid sequences. Known CMV, EBV, HIV or tissue antigen associations were flagged by matching CDR3 amino acid sequences against VDJdb and McPAS-TCR. Pre-ART, post-ART and control groups were compared with Wilcoxon signed-rank tests and Holm-Bonferroni correction. TCRdb took over this immuneACCESS table, retaining in-frame rearrangements with V and J assigned. Such tables are incomplete; in checked studies, under half of the missing clones stem from an unresolved V gene, and the remainder is unexplained. V and J calls and clone size are copied from that table; D and trimming were computed from the DNA. The sample table holds roughly 20,000 clones, of which around four fifths were seen once. The ten largest account for 3% to 4.5% of the sample.

The chain joins TRBV10-2 to TRBJ2-3; the D gene is perhaps TRBD2, from 5 matching bases. The source was unsorted PBMCs, collected approximately 4 years after starting antiretroviral therapy. The TCR originated in a man younger than 30 with HIV. The DNA is TGCGCCAGCACAAGGACCTCGGAGGGCACAGATACGCAGTATTTT. Its translation is CASTRTSEGTDTQYF.